This TCR beta chain derives from a study of Ad26.COV2.S vaccination and SARS-CoV-2 variants. The data were produced by immunoSEQ multiplex PCR, yet TCRdb's version contains in-frame clones alone and is incomplete. Of about 350,000 clones listed, about 89% are singletons. The V end was cut by 5 bases, the J end by 1 base, with 8 bases between. The CDR3 contains 13 residues. As for treatment: 15 to 20 received Ad26.COV2.S at low or high dose, single or two shots; five or six received placebo; per-sample allocation not given. The study sampled participants on day 63 after the first vaccine or placebo injection.

The material was peripheral blood, obtained in a trial of Ad26.COV2.S vaccine versus placebo. This rearrangement joins TRBV12-3 or TRBV12-4 to TRBJ1-1, with D unresolved. This TCR was recovered from a person aged 18 to 59 who received the Ad26.COV2.S COVID-19 vaccine or a placebo. This CDR3 is CASSTTRNTEAFF. The CDR3 DNA sequence: TGTGCCAGCAGTACAACGAGGAACACTGAAGCTTTCTTT.